Shown below are 4 T cell receptor beta chains from a single sample sequenced in a study of blood T cell repertoires in COVID-19. Data came from immunoSEQ multiplex PCR; TCRdb stores just in-frame clones and leaves some out. There are around 140,000 clones in the sample; roughly 90% occur only once, and 1.5% to 2% lies in the top ten. The sequenced material came from peripheral blood. The receptor source for this set is a man aged 65 to 85 with acute or convalescent COVID-19.

Worth noting for this clone: Other DNA sequences in the sample encode the same CDR3. The chain joins TRBV5-1 to TRBJ1-1; D uncertain. The CDR3 consists of 14 residues. Trimming pared 0 bases from V and 1 base from J, leaving 7 bases between. In germline, CDR1 is SGHRS, CDR2 YFSETQ. The CDR3 sequence: CASSLESGNTEAFF. CDR3 DNA sequence: TGCGCCAGCAGCTTGGAGTCCGGGAACACTGAAGCTTTCTTT.

This chain links TRBV27 with TRBJ1-5, with D hard to call. Trimming took off 3 bases at V and 3 bases at J, with 15 bases between the two ends. The length of the CDR3 is 16 residues. Germline loops: CDR1 MNHEY, CDR2 SMNVEV (reference sequence). The CDR3 loop is CASSLAAGQTNQPQHF. CDR3 nucleotide sequence: TGTGCCAGCAGTTTGGCCGCGGGTCAAACCAATCAGCCCCAGCATTTT.

This clone showed up just once. J is TRBJ2-1 and V is TRBV5-1; 8 bases are a match to TRBD2. CDR3 length: 14 amino acids. Trimming at V came to 7 bases and at J to 8 bases, leaving 11 bases not matched to a gene. CDR1 is SGHRS, CDR2 YFSETQ, per germline. The CDR3 nucleotides are TGCGCCAGCCGTCCGGGACTAGTGACCGATGAGCAGTTCTTC. Its protein product is CASRPGLVTDEQFF. Full variable domain (outside the CDR3, taken from reference TRBV5-1 and TRBJ2-1): KAGVTQTPRYLIKTRGQQVTLSCSPISGHRSVSWYQQTPGQGLQFLFEYFSETQRNKGNFPGRFSGRQFSNSRSEMNVSTLELGDSALYLCASRPGLVTDEQFFGPGTRLTVL.

The chain couples TRBV5-1 to TRBJ2-2; TRBD2 aligns across 13 bases. This CDR3 has 16 amino acids. Germline trimming cut 4 bases from V and 2 bases from J; bases unmatched to any gene: 2. Germline values: CDR1 SGHRS, CDR2 YFSETQ. CDR3 DNA: TGCGCCAGCAGCCTGGGACTAGCGGGAAACACCGGGGAGCTGTTTTTT. It codes for CASSLGLAGNTGELFF.